The 31 T cell receptor beta chains below were found in one sample sequenced in a study of blood T cell repertoires in COVID-19. Only in-frame clones appear in the TCRdb table, and some are missing; sequencing was by immunoSEQ multiplex PCR. Among about 160,000 clones, about 90% were seen once, and the ten largest hold around 4%. The specimen sequenced was peripheral blood. The source is an older woman with active or convalescent COVID-19.

The chain combines TRBV28 with TRBJ1-2, with D perhaps matching TRBD1 (6 bases). V dropped 5 bases and J dropped 8 bases, with 21 bases sitting between them. Germline values: CDR1 MDHEN, CDR2 SYDVKM. The CDR3 sequence is 15 residues long. Written as DNA, the CDR3 is TGTGCCAGCAGTCCAAGGGGGGGAGCTCTTCGGGGCTACACCTTC. Its translation: CASSPRGGALRGYTF.

Concerning this clone itself: The germline gene is not matched at one end of the junction; a read error may be the cause. The rearrangement links TRBV4-3 to TRBJ2-3; D is possibly TRBD1 (6 bases). The length of the CDR3 is 14 residues. CDR1 is LGHNA, CDR2 YSLEER, per germline. This CDR3 reads CASSQDVQGNPQNF. The CDR3 DNA reads TGCGCCAGCAGCCAAGATGTTCAGGGGAACCCCCAAAATTTT.

The chain joins TRBV6-4 to TRBJ1-6; no reliable D call. Germline CDR1 is MRHNA and CDR2 is SNTAGT. V lost 5 bases to trimming and J lost 7 bases, with 6 bases between them. This CDR3 spans 12 amino acids. CDR3 nucleotide sequence: TGTGCCAGCAGTAATCAGAATTCACCCCTCCACTTT. It is translated as CASSNQNSPLHF.

The chain is built from TRBV9 and TRBJ2-1, with a tentative D call TRBD1 (5 bases). V was cut by 4 bases and J by 1 base, with 12 bases left in between. The CDR3 extends over 15 amino acids. The germline V gene encodes CDR1 SGDLS and CDR2 YYNGEE. CDR3 region: CASSTGDSSYNEQFF. The CDR3 coding sequence is TGTGCCAGCAGCACCGGAGACAGTTCCTACAATGAGCAGTTCTTC.

The chain uses TRBV19 and TRBJ1-5, with D perhaps TRBD1 (6 bases). This CDR3 comprises 17 residues. Germline V CDR1 and CDR2: LNHDA, SQIVND (reference sequence). Trimming took 1 base from V and 1 from J, leaving 14 bases between them. This CDR3 reads CASSIAGGAGSNQPQHF. CDR3 coding DNA: TGTGCCAGTAGTATAGCGGGGGGCGCAGGGAGCAATCAGCCCCAGCATTTT.

The V and J genes are TRBV6-4 and TRBJ2-3, with D perhaps TRBD1 (5 bases). The V gene lost 3 bases and the J gene lost 0 bases, with 10 bases spanning the gap. The length of the CDR3 is 15 residues. Germline CDR1 reads MRHNA; CDR2 reads SNTAGT. The DNA for the CDR3 is TGTGCCAGCAGTGATCAGGGCCTTAGCACAGATACGCAGTATTTT. Encoded protein: CASSDQGLSTDTQYF.

The rearrangement joins TRBV18 to TRBJ2-1; 8 positions match TRBD1. Germline V gene lookup returns CDR1 KGHSH and CDR2 LQKENI. This CDR3 region has 14 residues. Germline trimming cut 3 bases from V and 15 bases from J; bases unmatched to any gene: 13. CDR3 nucleotide sequence: TGTGCCAGCTCACCCCCGACCGGGACAGGCACAAGGTTCTTC. Translated, it gives CASSPPTGTGTRFF.

CDR3 nucleotide sequence: TGTGCCATCAGTGGGGGAGACTATGGCTACACCTTC. Amino acids: CAISGGDYGYTF. The V gene is TRBV10-3, the J gene TRBJ1-2; D uncertain. CDR3 length: 12 residues. The germline gives CDR1 ENHRY, CDR2 SYGVKD. Trimming cost V 4 bases and J 3 bases, with 6 bases left between them.

V gene TRBV7-2 combines with J gene TRBJ2-5; 8 bases are shared with TRBD2. After removal of 5 bases from V and 5 bases from J, the junction contained 10 bases not matched to a gene. CDR3 length: 15 residues. CDR1 and CDR2 from the germline V gene are SGHTA and FQGNSA. CDR3 protein: CASSLGPREGETQYF. DNA of the CDR3: TGTGCCAGCAGCCTTGGGCCTCGGGAGGGGGAGACCCAGTACTTC. The whole variable domain, filled in from reference TRBV7-2 and TRBJ2-5, reads GAGVSQSPSNKVTEKGKDVELRCDPISGHTALYWYRQSLGQGLEFLIYFQGNSAPDKSGLPSDRFSAERTGGSVSTLTIQRTQQEDSAVYLCASSLGPREGETQYFGPGTRLLVL.

The CDR3 is CASSSPLPGTQAGLYQPQHF. The CDR3 DNA reads as TGCGCCAGCTCGTCCCCCCTTCCAGGGACGCAGGCGGGACTCTATCAGCCCCAGCATTTT. V gene TRBV10-2 combines with J gene TRBJ1-5; weak D call: TRBD1 (5 bases). V was shortened by 8 bases and J by 5 bases, with 34 bases between the two germline ends. The CDR3 has 20 residues. Germline loops: CDR1 WSHSY, CDR2 SAAADI.

This chain uses TRBV11-2 with TRBJ1-4; D is unresolved. V dropped 3 bases and J dropped 10 bases, with 15 bases sitting between them. Germline CDR1 and CDR2: SGHAT and FQNNGV. The CDR3 covers 14 residues. The chain's CDR3 is CASSFNPEALKLFF. CDR3 nucleotide sequence: TGTGCCAGCAGCTTTAACCCCGAGGCCCTAAAACTGTTTTTT.

This chain uses TRBV6-5 with TRBJ1-3, with TRBD1 matching 7 bases. V was pared by 6 bases and J by 3 bases, with 8 bases of the junction left unmatched. This CDR3 spans 15 amino acids. Germline V gene lookup returns CDR1 MNHEY and CDR2 SVGAGI. The CDR3 here is CASRSTGVIGNTIYF. CDR3 DNA sequence: TGTGCCAGCAGATCTACAGGGGTAATTGGAAACACCATATATTTT.

The chain uses TRBV25-1 and TRBJ1-6; D call uncertain. Germline CDR1 and CDR2: MGHDK and SYGVNS. Trimming cost V 3 bases and J 9 bases, with 6 bases left between them. This CDR3 comprises 12 residues. The DNA of the CDR3 is TGTGCCAGCAGTGATGGAGTTTCACCCCTCCACTTT. Its protein product is CASSDGVSPLHF.

This clone was observed a few times. The CDR3 region has the DNA TGCGCCAGCAGCTTTTCGGGTCGCCCCACTAATGAAAAACTGTTTTTT. Translation: CASSFSGRPTNEKLFF. The rearrangement uses TRBV5-1 and TRBJ1-4, with D hard to call. V was cut by 2 bases and J by 2 bases, with 13 bases left in between. The germline CDR1 and CDR2 sequences are SGHRS and YFSETQ. The CDR3 is 16 amino acids.

The gene calls are TRBV11-1 and TRBJ2-7; tentatively, D is TRBD1 (5 bases). The CDR3 consists of 12 residues. Germline V lookup: CDR1 SGHAT, CDR2 FQDESV (reference sequence). The V end was cut by 2 bases, the J end by 3 bases, with 5 bases between. The CDR3 DNA reads TGTGCCAGCAGCTTAAGGGGCTACGAGCAGTACTTC. Translation: CASSLRGYEQYF.

This clone was recorded only once. This chain joins TRBV29-1 and TRBJ2-5, with 13 bases lining up with TRBD2. This CDR3 region has 13 residues. Per germline, CDR1 SQVTM and CDR2 ANQGSEA. J gave up 4 bases and V 5 bases, and 1 base lay outside the gene matches. The CDR3 nucleotides read TGCAGCGTTAGACTAGCGGGGGGAGAGACCCAGTACTTC. This translates into CSVRLAGGETQYF.

This clone has a single count. The chain recombines TRBV4-3 with TRBJ1-2; weak D call: TRBD1 (6 bases). The CDR3 covers 15 residues. Germline CDR1 LGHNA, CDR2 YSLEER. V lost 2 bases, J lost 2 bases, and 12 bases lay in between. CDR3 in amino acids: CASSQQQGTNYGYTF. The CDR3 DNA follows: TGCGCCAGCAGCCAACAGCAGGGGACGAACTATGGCTACACCTTC.

The rearrangement links TRBV5-1 to TRBJ2-1; 7 nucleotides line up with TRBD1. The CDR3 contains 14 residues. The V gene end was trimmed by 6 bases and the J gene end by 6 bases; junction bases not matched to a gene: 9. Germline CDR1 reads SGHRS; CDR2 reads YFSETQ. The CDR3 protein is CASTKLPGGNEQFF. The CDR3 DNA reads as TGCGCCAGCACCAAACTACCAGGGGGCAATGAGCAGTTCTTC. The full variable domain, with the rest looked up from reference TRBV5-1 and TRBJ2-1, is KAGVTQTPRYLIKTRGQQVTLSCSPISGHRSVSWYQQTPGQGLQFLFEYFSETQRNKGNFPGRFSGRQFSNSRSEMNVSTLELGDSALYLCASTKLPGGNEQFFGPGTRLTVL.

The CDR3 nucleotides are TGTGCCAGCAGCCAAGAAACGGGCCTTCCGGGACTAGCGGGGGAAGAGACCCAGTACTTC. It yields the protein CASSQETGLPGLAGEETQYF. The gene calls are TRBV3-1 (or the pseudogene TRBV3-2) and TRBJ2-5; 14 bases agree with TRBD2. V lost 0 bases and J lost 3; bases outside the gene matches: 12. CDR1 is LGHDT and CDR2 is YNNKEL in the germline V gene (reference sequence). The CDR3 is made up of 20 amino acids.

CDR3: CASSNYRDMPEAFF. The CDR3 region has the DNA TGTGCCAGCAGTAACTACCGGGACATGCCTGAAGCTTTCTTT. V gene TRBV27 combines with J gene TRBJ1-1, with D perhaps matching TRBD1 (6 bases). Germline assignment: CDR1 MNHEY and CDR2 SMNVEV (reference sequence). CDR3 length equals 14 residues. V was trimmed by 5 bases and J by 6 bases, leaving 16 bases between them.

In this sample, this clone turned up once. V gene TRBV6-1 combines with J gene TRBJ2-1; no definite D call. This CDR3 comprises 16 residues. Trimming shortened V by 2 bases and J by 8 bases, and 19 bases separated the two germline ends. Germline CDR1 reads MNHNS; CDR2 reads SASEGT. The CDR3 nucleotides are TGTGCCAGCAGTGAATACGGGTTAGGTCGGATCGATGAGCAGTTCTTC. As protein: CASSEYGLGRIDEQFF.

This chain uses TRBV7-9 with TRBJ2-2, with D maybe TRBD2 (6 bases). From germline, CDR1 is SEHNR and CDR2 FQNEAQ (reference sequence). The CDR3 is made up of 19 amino acids. V was pared by 8 bases and J by 3 bases, with 28 bases between. This CDR3 reads CASPYRDEVDGGDTGELFF. CDR3 nucleotide sequence: TGTGCCAGCCCCTACCGGGACGAAGTGGACGGAGGGGACACCGGGGAGCTGTTTTTT.

The V and J genes are TRBV12-3 or TRBV12-4 and TRBJ2-1; 9 nucleotides align to TRBD1. The CDR3 has 13 amino acids. Trimming at V came to 3 bases and at J to 7 bases, leaving 1 base not matched to a gene. As DNA, the CDR3 is TGTGCCAGCAGTTTTGGGACAGGGAATGAGCAGTTCTTC. Translation gives CASSFGTGNEQFF.

The chain combines TRBV6-6 with TRBJ1-4, with 8 bases aligning to TRBD1. Germline V gene data show CDR1 as MNHNY and CDR2 as SVGAGI (reference sequence). The V and J ends lost 6 bases and 4 bases, in that order; junction bases with no gene match: 4. The CDR3 is made up of 14 amino acids. CDR3 DNA: TGTGCCAGCAGCACAGGGGGACTTAATGAAAAACTGTTTTTT. Translation: CASSTGGLNEKLFF.

The chain employs TRBV10-3 and TRBJ1-2; a weak D match, TRBD1 (6 bases). V lost 10 bases and J 5 bases, leaving 29 bases between the germline ends. The CDR3 runs to 17 residues. CDR1 and CDR2 from the germline V gene are ENHRY and SYGVKD. CDR3 region: CASRGVAGHLPIYGYTF. The CDR3 DNA reads TGTGCCAGCCGGGGGGTGGCGGGACACCTCCCCATTTATGGCTACACCTTC.

In this sample, this clone turned up once. The chain employs TRBV15 and TRBJ2-3; 8 positions agree with TRBD2. Germline V gives CDR1 LNHNV, CDR2 YYDKDF (reference sequence). Trimming took 1 base from V and 1 from J; bases not matched to a gene: 4. CDR3 length: 16 amino acids. The CDR3 DNA reads as TGTGCCACCAGCAGAGTGGGGCGGGAGGGCACAGATACGCAGTATTTT. It yields the protein CATSRVGREGTDTQYF. The full variable domain, its missing parts supplied by reference TRBV15 and TRBJ2-3, is DAMVIQNPRYQVTQFGKPVTLSCSQTLNHNVMYWYQQKSSQAPKLLFHYYDKDFNNEADTPDNFQSRRPNTSFCFLDIRSPGLGDTAMYLCATSRVGREGTDTQYFGPGTRLTVL.

The table lists this clone with a few counts. This chain joins TRBV7-9 and TRBJ2-5, with a possible D match to TRBD2 (5 bases). CDR3 size: 14 residues. Germline V lookup: CDR1 SEHNR, CDR2 FQNEAQ (reference sequence). The germline V and J ends were trimmed by 5 bases and 3 bases, with 13 bases remaining between them. Written as DNA, the CDR3 is TGTGCCAGCAGCAACTACCGGGATGAAGAGACCCAGTACTTC. Its translation is CASSNYRDEETQYF.

This rearrangement joins TRBV9 to TRBJ1-1; D may be TRBD1 (5 bases). CDR3 length: 14 residues. From germline, CDR1 is SGDLS and CDR2 YYNGEE. Trimming cost V 0 bases and J 3 bases, with 9 bases left between them. The CDR3: CASSVVGADTEAFF. CDR3 in DNA: TGTGCCAGCAGCGTAGTTGGGGCAGACACTGAAGCTTTCTTT.

This sequence joins TRBV7-9 and TRBJ2-1, with TRBD2 identical over 12 bases. CDR3 length: 14 amino acids. Germline lookup yields CDR1 SEHNR and CDR2 FQNEAQ (reference sequence). The V segment lost 5 bases and the J segment 6 bases; nucleotides outside the gene matches: 2. CDR3 DNA: TGTGCCAGCAGCCTACTAGCGGGGGGCAATGAGCAGTTCTTC. Its translation is CASSLLAGGNEQFF.

V usage is TRBV6-6 and J usage is TRBJ1-1, with D possibly TRBD1 on 6 matching bases. The germline V gene encodes CDR1 MNHNY and CDR2 SVGAGI (reference sequence). CDR3 length equals 13 residues. Between the trimmed V and J ends, which lost 6 bases and 6 bases, there was a span of 14 bases. The CDR3 region is CASRTGFLSEAFF. For the CDR3, the DNA is TGTGCCAGCAGAACAGGGTTTCTTTCTGAAGCTTTCTTT.

V and J are TRBV7-9 and TRBJ2-7, with 8 bases identical to TRBD1. CDR3 length: 14 residues. Germline lookup yields CDR1 SEHNR and CDR2 FQNEAQ (reference sequence). The ends lost 5 bases at V and 3 bases at J; junction bases unmatched: 6. The CDR3 sequence is CASSPRTGSYEQYF. Written as DNA, the CDR3 is TGTGCCAGCAGCCCCCGGACAGGGAGCTACGAGCAGTACTTC.